These 20 T cell receptor beta chains were all obtained from the same sample, sequenced in a study of T cells in Graves' hyperthyroidism and ophthalmopathy. Researchers amplified the TCR beta CDR3 regions from RNA transcripts. Carried out on the TCR CDR3, a first-round RT-PCR used the HTBI primer set. TCRdb used MiXCR to reprocess the multiplex PCR reads, holding one entry per CDR3 protein. Among hundreds of thousands of distinct CDR3 sequences listed, around 15% were seen once. Material: blood. These receptors came from a woman aged 25 to 45 with Graves' hyperthyroidism.

This clonotype was counted between two and nine times. V usage is TRBV11-3 and J usage is TRBJ2-7, with D uncertain. With 6 bases removed from V and 0 bases from J, the gap between germline ends came to 15 bases. The germline CDR1 and CDR2 sequences are SGHNT and YENEEA. The CDR3 is 15 amino acids. CDR3 protein: CASSHFETSSYEQYF. In DNA form, the CDR3 reads TGTGCCAGCAGTCATTTTGAGACAAGCTCCTACGAGCAGTACTTC.

The V and J genes are TRBV5-8 and TRBJ2-3, with 7 positions matching TRBD2. V shed 2 bases and J 4 bases; nucleotides not matched to a gene: 10. The germline CDR1 and CDR2 sequences are SGHTS and YDEGEE. This CDR3 has 16 residues. DNA for the CDR3: TGTGCCAGCAGCTTACGATTTGGGGGGGTCGCAGATACGCAGTATTTT. Its protein is CASSLRFGGVADTQYF.

This clonotype was counted ten times or more. V and J are TRBV28 and TRBJ2-7, with 13 bases lining up with TRBD2. V gave up 6 bases and J gave up 2 bases; unmatched junction bases: 10. In germline, CDR1 is MDHEN, CDR2 SYDVKM. CDR3 length equals 17 residues. CDR3 region: CASRPGGTSGTPYEQYF. CDR3 DNA sequence: TGTGCCAGCAGGCCCGGAGGGACTAGCGGGACCCCCTACGAGCAGTACTTC.

This clonotype showed up many times. The V and J genes are TRBV30 and TRBJ2-5, with 9 nucleotides matching TRBD2. The CDR3 runs 13 residues. CDR1 is GTSNPN, CDR2 SVGIG, per germline (reference sequence). The V and J ends lost 5 bases and 5 bases, in that order; junction bases with no gene match: 6. Here the CDR3 reads CAWQTSGSETQYF. The CDR3, as DNA: TGTGCCTGGCAGACTAGCGGTTCTGAGACCCAGTACTTC.

The chain uses TRBV4-2 and TRBJ1-3; 8 nucleotides match TRBD1. The CDR3 loop spans 15 amino acids. Trimming removed 0 bases from V and 4 bases from J; junction bases left unmatched: 2. CDR1 LGHNA and CDR2 YNFKEQ come from the germline V gene. The CDR3 DNA sequence: TGTGCCAGCAGCCAAGAGCAGGGGGCCGGAAACACCATATATTTT. Amino acids: CASSQEQGAGNTIYF.

This clonotype was recorded at least ten times. The rearrangement links TRBV20-1 to TRBJ2-3, with D possibly being TRBD1 or TRBD2 (5 bases each). Per germline, CDR1 DFQATT and CDR2 SNEGSKA (reference sequence). The CDR3 has 15 residues. V lost 5 bases, J lost 0 bases, and 15 bases lay in between. The CDR3 loop is CSAEGQGVSTDTQYF. DNA for the CDR3: TGCAGTGCTGAGGGGCAGGGAGTCAGCACAGATACGCAGTATTTT.

With regard to this clonotype: Since a much larger clone is just one base distant, this may be a read error. The rearrangement links TRBV30 to TRBJ2-2; D ambiguous. Trimming removed 8 bases at V and 6 bases at J, with 10 bases between. Germline values: CDR1 GTSNPN, CDR2 SVGIG (reference sequence). The CDR3 length is 11 residues. CDR3 loop: CAGDKAGELFF. The CDR3 DNA reads TGTGCCGGTGATAAAGCCGGGGAGCTGTTTTTT. Variable domain in full (rest from reference TRBV30 and TRBJ2-2): SQTIHQWPATLVQPVGSPLSLECTVEGTSNPNLYWYRQAAGRGLQLLFYSVGIGQISSEVPQNLSASRPQDRQFILSSKKLLLSDSGFYLCAGDKAGELFFGEGSRLTVL.

The V and J genes are TRBV7-2 and TRBJ1-2; D call uncertain. The germline V gene encodes CDR1 SGHTA and CDR2 FQGNSA. CDR3 length: 13 amino acids. The V end was cut by 5 bases, the J end by 3 bases, with 10 bases between. As DNA, the CDR3 is TGTGCCAGCAGCCCCGTTGGGCACTATGGCTACACCTTC. Protein sequence: CASSPVGHYGYTF.

Remarks on this clonotype: This may be a read error, as it is one base from a much larger clone. The V call is TRBV3-1, the J call TRBJ1-1; D is unclear. This CDR3 has 13 amino acids. The V and J ends lost 1 base and 12 bases respectively, with 15 bases between them. Germline values: CDR1 LGHDT, CDR2 YNNKEL (reference sequence). CDR3 amino acids: CASSQGPTSETFF. CDR3 DNA: TGTGCCAGCAGCCAAGGGCCCACCTCTGAGACTTTCTTT.

This clonotype was picked up many times. The V call is TRBV5-6, the J call TRBJ1-1; no firm D call. The V and J ends lost 0 bases and 7 bases respectively, with 7 bases between them. The length of the CDR3 is 12 residues. CDR1 is SGHDT and CDR2 is YYEEEE in the germline V gene. The CDR3 coding sequence is TGTGCCAGCAGCTTGGGTAGAGGTGAAGCTTTCTTT. Amino acids: CASSLGRGEAFF.

This chain links TRBV4-2 with TRBJ2-1; weak D call: TRBD2 (5 bases). Trimming left V 0 bases short and J 4 bases short, with 10 bases between. The germline CDR1 and CDR2 sequences are LGHNA and YNFKEQ. The CDR3 sequence is 15 residues long. CDR3 sequence reads: CASSQDRAGYNEQFF. The CDR3 DNA sequence: TGTGCCAGCAGCCAAGATCGGGCGGGTTACAATGAGCAGTTCTTC.

There are many counts of this clonotype. The chain is built from TRBV5-1 and TRBJ2-1, with TRBD1 identical over 7 bases. J gave up 0 bases and V 4 bases, and 4 bases lay outside the gene matches. This CDR3 has 15 residues. In germline, CDR1 is SGHRS, CDR2 YFSETQ. DNA of the CDR3: TGCGCCAGCAGCCGGGGACAGAACTCCTACAATGAGCAGTTCTTC. It codes for CASSRGQNSYNEQFF.

The chain is built from TRBV19 and TRBJ2-5, with 7 bases lining up with TRBD2. CDR3 size: 13 residues. CDR1 and CDR2 from the germline V gene are LNHDA and SQIVND (reference sequence). The trim removed 9 bases at V and 5 bases at J, leaving 9 bases unmatched. CDR3 in DNA: TGTGCCAGCAGCGGAGGGCGGGGGGAGACCCAGTACTTC. Translating gives CASSGGRGETQYF.

The chain recombines TRBV5-6 with TRBJ2-1; no definite D call. The CDR3 contains 14 residues. The germline V gene has CDR1 SGHDT and CDR2 YYEEEE. V lost 0 bases and J 7 bases, leaving 11 bases between the germline ends. CDR3 loop: CASSLASGTNEQFF. CDR3 DNA: TGTGCCAGCAGCTTGGCGTCCGGTACTAATGAGCAGTTCTTC.

CDR3 protein: CSAEELANTDTQYF. The CDR3 region has the DNA TGCAGTGCTGAAGAACTCGCTAACACAGATACGCAGTATTTT. The chain carries TRBV20-1 and TRBJ2-3; D remains unclear. This CDR3 is built from 14 residues. Trimming left V 5 bases short and J 2 bases short, with 14 bases between. The V gene's germline CDR1 is DFQATT and CDR2 SNEGSKA (reference sequence).

At least ten counts were recorded for this clonotype. The V gene is TRBV28, the J gene TRBJ2-7; TRBD2 matches at 7 bases. The J segment lost 2 bases and the V segment lost 5 bases, leaving 9 bases of the junction unmatched. The CDR3 runs 15 residues. Germline V CDR1 and CDR2: MDHEN, SYDVKM. CDR3 loop: CASSPVWGGTYEQYF. Written as DNA, the CDR3 is TGTGCCAGCAGTCCCGTTTGGGGGGGTACCTACGAGCAGTACTTC. The whole variable domain, remainder taken from reference TRBV28 and TRBJ2-7, is DVKVTQSSRYLVKRTGEKVFLECVQDMDHENMFWYRQDPGLGLRLIYFSYDVKMKEKGDIPEGYSVSREKKERFSLILESASTNQTSMYLCASSPVWGGTYEQYFGPGTRLTVT.

The table lists this clonotype with many counts. The rearrangement uses TRBV10-2 and TRBJ2-3, with TRBD2 matching over 10 bases. V lost 4 bases and J lost 2; bases outside the gene matches: 3. The CDR3 runs 15 residues. Germline V gene lookup returns CDR1 WSHSY and CDR2 SAAADI. The CDR3, as DNA: TGCGCCAGCAGTGCTAGCGGGAGCAACACAGATACGCAGTATTTT. It encodes CASSASGSNTDTQYF.

The rearrangement joins TRBV28 to TRBJ1-5; maybe TRBD1 (5 bases). Trimming removed 2 bases from V and 3 bases from J, with 8 bases in between. Germline V gene lookup returns CDR1 MDHEN and CDR2 SYDVKM. The length of the CDR3 is 14 residues. CDR3 sequence: CASSLRQYNQPQHF. CDR3 nucleotides: TGTGCCAGCAGTTTAAGACAGTACAATCAGCCCCAGCATTTT.

This clonotype has a count of ten or more. The chain joins TRBV11-1 to TRBJ2-3; tentative D call: TRBD2 (5 bases). The V gene's germline CDR1 is SGHAT and CDR2 FQDESV (reference sequence). Trimming left V 1 base short and J 0 bases short, with 11 bases between. The CDR3 consists of 16 residues. The CDR3, as DNA: TGTGCCAGCAGCTTAGACGGGGAGTGGAGCACAGATACGCAGTATTTT. Its protein product is CASSLDGEWSTDTQYF.

This clonotype has at least ten counts. The V and J genes are TRBV7-2 and TRBJ2-7; TRBD2 matches at 13 bases. CDR1 is SGHTA, CDR2 FQGNSA, per germline. The CDR3 loop spans 15 amino acids. Unmatched junction bases numbered 4, after V lost 2 bases and J lost 6 bases. This CDR3 reads CASSLRTSGSSEQYF. CDR3 DNA sequence: TGTGCCAGCAGCTTAAGGACTAGCGGGAGCAGCGAGCAGTACTTC.